A selection of T cell receptor beta chains follows, all from one sample in a study of response to subunit inactivated influenza vaccine. TCRdb fed the RT-PCR reads into MiXCR, producing one record per CDR3 protein. This table has hundreds of thousands of distinct CDR3 sequences, 14% appearing once. The material was PBMCs from blood, obtained roughly 15 days before vaccination. The receptor source for this set is a man in his fifties or sixties who received an inactivated influenza vaccine. CDR3s include the opening cysteine and the closing phenylalanine or tryptophan.

>TRBV9
CASSVGSSGGKETQYF
>TRBV7-8
CASSAGGRVNTEAFF
>TRBV12-3/TRBV12-4
CASSFLAGAIQQYF
>TRBV25-1
CASSEILVEDRQETQYF
>TRBV2
CASRSREVAYNEQFF
>TRBV11-2
CASSLVRPGLDEQFF
>TRBV29-1
CSVDPLQGAGETQYF
>TRBV7-2
CASSPSATNEKLFF
>TRBV7-9
CASSLEQNNSPLHF
>TRBV4-3
CASSRSTENTEAFF
>TRBV5-1
CASSLYVSAYNEQFF
>TRBV18
CASSPGSGSYEQYF
>TRBV5-6
CASSLGVTGELFF
>TRBV10-3
CAISETRVNQPQHF
>TRBV28
CASSNQGVSDYEQYF
>TRBV5-6
CASSLERSDLKNIQYF
>TRBV10-3
CAISSLGGEQYF
>TRBV11-2
CASSLGFGTGELFF
>TRBV6-2/TRBV6-3
CASLRRQGPLDTQYF
>TRBV13
CASSLAPLNEQYF
>TRBV5-6
CASRTTLRGDTQYF
>TRBV7-9
CASSPNAHEQYF
>TRBV7-9
CASSLEKVGSALHF
>TRBV4-1
CASSQAGGPPRTDTQYF
>TRBV4-1
CASSPGQGASADTQYF
>TRBV6-2/TRBV6-3
CASSNRRGVAFF
>TRBV28
CASRGYRVMGQPQHF
>TRBV10-3
CAISVNSYNEQFF
>TRBV28
CASEDTGGGDEQFF
>TRBV7-9
CASSLLGGVATF
>TRBV3-1
CASSHAGTPVPPTTDTQYF
>TRBV20-1
CSARDLNSNQPQHF
>TRBV5-1
CASSFQNRLNEQYF
>TRBV29-1
CSVEPRGLPNEQFF
>TRBV7-2
CASSSVPSYEQYF
>TRBV28
CASSLVATTSYEQYF
>TRBV12-3/TRBV12-4
CASRRDGVNTGELFF
>TRBV11-2
CASSPETDGAYGYTF
>TRBV9
CASSVGKGTGELFF
>TRBV3-1
CASSQDGQANIQYF
>TRBV20-1
CSARNGLAITDTQYF
>TRBV9
CASSVAGNSGNTIYF
>TRBV12-3/TRBV12-4
CASSLHGTGNYEQYF
>TRBV9
CASRGDGLLLDTGELFF
>TRBV20-1
CSAPYPGQGVGTQYF
>TRBV28
CASSFGIRYEQYF
>TRBV20-1
CSARDGTGVDYEQYF
>TRBV4-3
CASSQDHTSRYEQYF
>TRBV7-2
CASSLARFYEQYF
>TRBV11-2
CASSSGISNEQFF
>TRBV6-2/TRBV6-3
CASSSDTQYF
>TRBV7-2
CASSRGLAGFGYEQYF
>TRBV28
CASSFWPGRANEKLFF
>TRBV11-2
CASSLYPLAGDSYF